The clone carrying this T cell receptor (beta chain) was seen repeatedly, ten times or more. Antigen specificity is unknown. An end of the junction differs from the germline gene, which may be a read error. The source of the sample is a study of T cells after yellow fever vaccination. Regarding the study as a whole: Clones from primary vaccination mostly reappeared after the booster (around 96% CD4, approximately 86% CD8).

Via MiXCR, TCRdb re-called the 5' RACE reads, giving one row per CDR3 protein. The data show under 600,000 distinct CDR3 sequences, approximately 12% seen once. The CDR3 totals 13 residues. The chain joins TRBV12-3 or TRBV12-4 to TRBJ2-2; 8 bases are shared with TRBD1. The sample in question was PBMCs, obtained on the day of the yellow fever booster vaccination. This TCR derives from a man aged 30 to 39 who received the YFV17D yellow fever vaccine. The CDR3 nucleotides read TGCGCCAGCAGTCTACAGGGGGCCGGGGAGCTGTTTTTT. It specifies CASSLQGAGELFF.